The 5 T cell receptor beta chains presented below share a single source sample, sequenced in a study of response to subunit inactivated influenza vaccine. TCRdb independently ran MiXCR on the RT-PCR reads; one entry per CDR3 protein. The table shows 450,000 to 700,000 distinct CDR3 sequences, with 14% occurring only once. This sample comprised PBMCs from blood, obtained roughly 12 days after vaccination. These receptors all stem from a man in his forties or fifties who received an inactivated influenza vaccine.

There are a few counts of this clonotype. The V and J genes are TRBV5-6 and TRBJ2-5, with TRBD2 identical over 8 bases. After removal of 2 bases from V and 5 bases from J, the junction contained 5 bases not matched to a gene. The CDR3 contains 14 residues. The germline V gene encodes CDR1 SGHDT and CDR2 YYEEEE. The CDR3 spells CASSLTGGTETQYF. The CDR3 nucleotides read TGTGCCAGCAGCTTAACGGGGGGGACGGAGACCCAGTACTTC.

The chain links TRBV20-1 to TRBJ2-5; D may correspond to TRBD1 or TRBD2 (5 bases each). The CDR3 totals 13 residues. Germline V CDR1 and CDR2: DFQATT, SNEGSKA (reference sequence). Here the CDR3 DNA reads TGCAGCCTAGGGACCGCGTACCAAGAGACCCAGTACTTC. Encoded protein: CSLGTAYQETQYF.

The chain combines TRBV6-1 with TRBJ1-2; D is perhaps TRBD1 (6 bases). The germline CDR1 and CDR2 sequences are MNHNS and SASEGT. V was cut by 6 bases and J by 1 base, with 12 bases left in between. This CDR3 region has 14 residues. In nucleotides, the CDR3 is TGTGCCAGCAGGGCCAGGGGTAATAACTATGGCTACACCTTC. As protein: CASRARGNNYGYTF.

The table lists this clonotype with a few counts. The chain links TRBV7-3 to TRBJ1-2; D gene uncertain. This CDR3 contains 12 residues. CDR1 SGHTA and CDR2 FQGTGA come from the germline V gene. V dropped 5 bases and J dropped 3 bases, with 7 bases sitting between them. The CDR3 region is CASSTADYGYTF. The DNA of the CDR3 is TGTGCCAGCAGCACCGCTGACTATGGCTACACCTTC.

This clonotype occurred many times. The CDR3 sequence: CASSLYRGYEQYF. The CDR3 bases are TGCGCCAGCAGCTTGTACAGGGGATACGAGCAGTACTTC. This chain uses TRBV5-1 with TRBJ2-7; 7 nucleotides line up with TRBD1. CDR1 is SGHRS and CDR2 is YFSETQ in the germline V gene. The V and J ends lost 1 base and 4 bases, in that order; junction bases with no gene match: 2. CDR3 length: 13 residues.